This entry lists 2 T cell receptor beta chains sequenced from one sample in a study of T cells in women clearing cervical HPV infection. The assay was immunoSEQ multiplex PCR, and TCRdb's table has in-frame clones only and misses some. The sample is made up of roughly 30,000 clones, and the top ten hold more than 3.5% of it. The material sequenced was blood buffy coat. The receptors were gathered from a woman aged 18 to 75 with a cervical HPV16 infection that either progressed to CIN3+ or cleared (not recorded which).

With regard to this clone: The read ends 3 residues shy of where the CDR3 ends; the end is completed using the germline J gene. The chain uses TRBV29-1 and TRBJ2-3; 9 bases map to TRBD1. The CDR3 consists of 14 residues. CDR1 SQVTM and CDR2 ANQGSEA come from the germline V gene. Partial CDR3 DNA: TGCAGCGCTAGTCCCGGGACAGGGAAGGAGACG. Encoded protein: CSASPGTGKET. In full, the CDR3 is CSASPGTGKETQYF.

As concerns this clone: The observed sequence ends 3 residues before the CDR3 terminus, with the missing tail filled in from the germline J gene. This sequence joins TRBV20-1 and TRBJ2-7; D gene ambiguous. CDR3 length: 14 residues. Germline CDR1 is DFQATT and CDR2 is SNEGSKA (reference sequence). Between the trimmed V and J ends, which lost 2 bases and 4 bases, there was a span of 15 bases. The DNA read from the CDR3 is TGCAGTGCTAGAAGACCAGGCCTCCCGTACGAG. Protein: CSARRPGLPYE. The full CDR3 reads CSARRPGLPYEQYF.